A selection of T cell receptor beta chains follows, all from one sample in a study of T cell repertoires in cytomegalovirus infection. TCRdb redid the calling of the reads with MiXCR, one entry per CDR3 protein. Here the sample spans roughly 640,000 distinct CDR3 sequences, roughly 24% being singletons. Sequences were obtained from CD8+ T cells from PBMCs. The source is a human donor in good health (CMV status not recorded). Some clones in this sample may be carry-over from other donors' samples. Both conserved end residues are part of each CDR3. D genes are given only for firm matches. A clone size is listed for some rows: how often the clone was seen (once, few, many), or a class if it is expanded.

d_call j_call clone_size v_call cdr3_aa cdr3_nt
TRBD1 TRBJ2-5 . TRBV28 CASSLWADRVQETQYF TGTGCCAGCAGTCTTTGGGCGGACAGGGTCCAAGAGACCCAGTACTTC
. TRBJ1-1 . TRBV14 CASSQTGTPGPEAFF TGTGCCAGCAGCCAGACCGGGACTCCCGGTCCTGAAGCTTTCTTT
TRBD2 TRBJ2-7 once TRBV10-2 CASSGGGDYEQYF TGCGCCAGCAGTGGGGGGGGGGACTACGAGCAGTACTTC
. TRBJ1-1 few TRBV29-1 CSVAGGQVGTEAFF TGCAGCGTTGCGGGGGGGCAAGTTGGCACTGAAGCTTTCTTT
. TRBJ1-2 many TRBV12-5 CASGLRAPAYGYTF TGTGCTAGTGGTTTGAGAGCGCCAGCGTATGGCTACACCTTC
TRBD1 TRBJ1-1 . TRBV6-5 CASSYQGDTEAFF TGTGCCAGCAGTTATCAGGGGGACACTGAAGCTTTCTTT
. TRBJ1-5 many TRBV27 CASSDSNQPQHF TGTGCCAGCAGCGATAGCAATCAGCCCCAGCATTTT
TRBD1 TRBJ2-1 . TRBV29-1 CSALGQGAYNEQFF TGCAGCGCCCTGGGACAGGGGGCCTACAATGAGCAGTTCTTC
. TRBJ1-5 few TRBV7-3 CASSSTKLGMSNQPQHF TGTGCCAGCAGCTCGACCAAACTGGGGATGAGCAATCAGCCCCAGCATTTT
TRBD2 TRBJ2-2 . TRBV6-5 CASSPVAGGRTGELFF TGTGCCAGCAGCCCCGTTGCGGGGGGGCGCACCGGGGAGCTGTTTTTT
TRBD1 TRBJ2-5 few TRBV28 CASSSLGGQGIQETQYF TGTGCCAGCAGTTCCCTCGGAGGACAGGGGATCCAAGAGACCCAGTACTTC
TRBD1 TRBJ2-1 few TRBV10-3 CAIFDRDGSYNEQFF TGTGCCATCTTTGACAGGGATGGGTCCTACAATGAGCAGTTCTTC
. TRBJ2-5 . TRBV7-6 CASSLPSGETQYF TGTGCCAGCAGCTTACCTAGTGGAGAGACCCAGTACTTC
TRBD1 TRBJ2-1 . TRBV29-1 CSADRGYEQFF TGCAGCGCGGACAGGGGATATGAGCAGTTCTTC
. TRBJ2-7 . TRBV7-9 CASSFLGGTVSDEQYF TGTGCCAGCAGCTTCTTAGGGGGTACAGTTTCCGACGAGCAGTACTTC
. TRBJ2-1 . TRBV7-9 CASSLGRQKGNEQFF TGTGCCAGCAGCTTAGGGCGCCAGAAAGGGAATGAGCAGTTCTTC
. TRBJ2-5 many TRBV28 CASGLGGLIQETQYF TGTGCCAGCGGGTTAGGCGGACTAATCCAAGAGACCCAGTACTTC
. TRBJ2-2 . TRBV6-1 CASSGERTGELFF TGTGCCAGCAGTGGCGAACGCACCGGGGAGCTGTTTTTT
. TRBJ2-5 many TRBV7-6 CASSWGEYRKETQYF TGTGCCAGCAGCTGGGGGGAATACAGAAAAGAGACCCAGTACTTC
. TRBJ2-6 few TRBV29-1 CSVGTGRGANVLTF TGCAGCGTCGGGACTGGCCGGGGGGCCAACGTCCTGACTTTC
. TRBJ1-4 few TRBV14 CASSQDTWGEKLFF TGTGCCAGCAGCCAAGATACCTGGGGCGAAAAACTGTTTTTT
TRBD2 TRBJ2-5 . TRBV3-1 CASTLAGAQETQYF TGTGCCAGCACACTAGCGGGGGCCCAAGAGACCCAGTACTTC
. TRBJ2-5 once TRBV11-2 CASSSDPQEIQYF TGTGCCAGCAGCTCCGACCCGCAAGAGATCCAGTACTTC
. TRBJ2-2 . TRBV7-6 CASSLYQGNSNTGELFF TGTGCCAGCAGCTTGTACCAGGGGAACTCGAACACCGGGGAGCTGTTTTTT
. TRBJ1-2 many TRBV28 CASSSVLFEGANYGYTF TGTGCCAGCAGTTCGGTTCTGTTTGAGGGCGCGAACTATGGCTACACCTTC
. TRBJ2-2 few TRBV18 CASSPDNTGELFF TGTGCCAGCTCACCTGACAACACCGGGGAGCTGTTTTTT
. TRBJ2-3 few TRBV29-1 CSVEGSSRNTDTQYF TGCAGCGTTGAAGGTTCTAGCCGAAACACAGATACGCAGTATTTT
. TRBJ2-1 few TRBV24-1 CATRGGGRSNEQFF TGTGCCACCAGGGGGGGGGGCAGATCGAATGAGCAGTTCTTC
. TRBJ1-5 . TRBV10-3 CAISEFRQLTQPQHF TGTGCCATCAGTGAGTTCAGACAGTTAACTCAGCCCCAGCATTTT
. TRBJ2-3 . TRBV28 CASSFGGGRDTQYF TGTGCCAGCAGTTTTGGAGGGGGTAGAGATACGCAGTATTTT
TRBD1 TRBJ2-7 few TRBV20-1 CSATGTDSYEQYF TGCAGTGCTACCGGGACAGACTCCTACGAGCAGTACTTC
. TRBJ1-5 . TRBV28 CASSLQSGGQPQHF TGTGCCAGCAGTTTACAGTCGGGTGGTCAGCCCCAGCATTTT
. TRBJ1-4 many TRBV12-3/TRBV12-4 CASSSPTRGEKLFF TGTGCCAGCAGCTCGCCTACCCGAGGTGAAAAACTGTTTTTT
. TRBJ1-5 many TRBV20-1 CSLSLQQRGAQPQHF TGCAGTCTATCGCTCCAGCAACGAGGAGCTCAGCCCCAGCATTTT
TRBD1 TRBJ2-1 many TRBV6-1 CASSEGTGGPISSYNEQFF TGTGCCAGCAGTGAAGGGACAGGGGGACCCATAAGCTCCTACAATGAGCAGTTCTTC
. TRBJ2-7 . TRBV6-6 CASSLDSDEQYF TGTGCCAGCAGCTTAGACAGCGACGAGCAGTACTTC
. TRBJ1-1 . TRBV9 CASSVDLQVNTEAFF TGTGCCAGCAGCGTAGACCTGCAGGTGAACACTGAAGCTTTCTTT
. TRBJ2-7 . TRBV2 CASSGYKQYF TGTGCCAGCAGCGGCTACAAGCAGTACTTC
. TRBJ1-2 many TRBV25-1 CASSAGDWYGYTF TGTGCCAGCAGTGCGGGAGATTGGTATGGCTACACCTTC
. TRBJ1-1 few TRBV6-2/TRBV6-3 CASWGDEMNTEAFF TGTGCCAGCTGGGGGGACGAAATGAACACTGAAGCTTTCTTT
TRBD1 TRBJ1-1 many TRBV7-8 CASSGGTGGYRNTEAFF TGTGCCAGCAGCGGAGGGACAGGGGGCTATAGGAACACTGAAGCTTTCTTT
TRBD1 TRBJ2-5 few TRBV5-4 CASSHDRGQETQYF TGTGCCAGCAGCCATGACAGGGGGCAAGAGACCCAGTACTTC
TRBD2 TRBJ2-1 few TRBV6-8 CASSYPPGASGLNNEQFF TGTGCCAGCAGTTACCCCCCAGGAGCTAGCGGGTTAAACAATGAGCAGTTCTTC
. TRBJ2-7 . TRBV20-1 CSAFYRTNYEQYF TGCAGTGCTTTCTACAGGACTAACTACGAGCAGTACTTC